The T cell receptor beta chain under discussion was sequenced for a study of OX40 agonist ivuxolimab in advanced cancers. Study-wide context: Prior anti-PD-1, anti-PD-L1 or anti-CTLA-4 therapy was allowed; 40% had some. Findings and caveats of the study: The CD4+ and CD8+ T cells in the blood had expanded clonally by week 6 at 0.1 to 3.0 mg/kg.

Profiled with immunoSEQ multiplex PCR; TCRdb holds only in-frame clones, not every one. Of 87,000 or so clones listed, about 85% were seen once; the top ten hold about 3.8%. With regard to this clone: Its antigen is unidentified.

Germline V CDR1 and CDR2: MNHEY, SMNVEV (reference sequence). This CDR3 is built from 14 residues. V was shortened by 4 bases and J by 11 bases, with 20 bases between the two germline ends. The rearrangement joins TRBV27 to TRBJ1-1; possible D gene TRBD1, 6 bases. The TCR sequence derives from an adult with an advanced solid tumor such as melanoma, head and neck, liver or kidney cancer. The sequencing here drew on CD4+ or CD8+ T cells sorted from blood, taken in a trial of the OX40 agonist ivuxolimab. The CDR3 reads CASSSIGGQIRAFF. In nucleotides, the CDR3 is TGTGCCAGCAGTTCCATCGGGGGACAAATTAGGGCTTTCTTT.